This T cell receptor beta chain is from a study of T-cell reconstitution after alpha-beta-depleted transplantation in children. Researchers prepared the TCRbeta library using unique molecular identifiers, the study reports. In TCRdb, the PCR reads were re-called with MiXCR into one record per CDR3 protein. The table has 70,000 to 95,000 distinct CDR3 sequences, 9.5% to 15% seen once; the top ten hold around 13%. V gave up 4 bases and J gave up 5 bases; unmatched junction bases: 6. CDR1 is MDHEN, CDR2 SYDVKM, per germline. The CDR3 is made up of 15 amino acids. J is TRBJ2-1 and V is TRBV28, with 9 bases fitting TRBD2. The sample was PBMCs from the stem cell graft donor, taken from the stem cell graft. The source of this sequence is a human donor who donated a stem cell graft to a child with inherited bone marrow failure. The CDR3 sequence: CASSYVAGGNNEQFF. DNA of the CDR3: TGTGCCAGCAGTTACGTCGCGGGAGGGAACAATGAGCAGTTCTTC.